The 22 T cell receptor beta chains below come from one sample, sequenced in a study of T-cell reconstitution after alpha-beta-depleted transplantation in children. Unique molecular identifiers were used in preparing the TCRbeta library. From the PCR reads, TCRdb called clonotypes with MiXCR, one entry per CDR3 protein. The sample yields 640,000 or so distinct CDR3 sequences, over 15% seen once. The sequenced sample was PBMCs from the stem cell graft donor, obtained from the stem cell graft. These receptors originate from a human donor who donated a stem cell graft to a child with acute myeloid leukemia.

This sequence joins TRBV20-1 and TRBJ1-3; the D is unclear. Trimming left V 6 bases short and J 4 bases short, with 16 bases between. The CDR3 has 14 residues. The germline V gene has CDR1 DFQATT and CDR2 SNEGSKA (reference sequence). The DNA for the CDR3 is TGCAGTGCGCCGGGTCCCCTGAGAGGAAACACCATATATTTT. Encoded protein: CSAPGPLRGNTIYF.

There are a few counts of this clonotype. The chain employs TRBV5-1 and TRBJ2-3; TRBD1 matches 7 bases. The CDR3 covers 15 residues. CDR1 SGHRS and CDR2 YFSETQ come from the germline V gene. The ends lost 0 bases at V and 6 bases at J; junction bases unmatched: 7. The CDR3 spells CASSLEGALGDTQYF. The CDR3 bases are TGCGCCAGCAGCTTGGAGGGGGCCTTGGGCGATACGCAGTATTTT. Combining the CDR3 with reference TRBV5-1 and TRBJ2-3 gives the whole variable domain KAGVTQTPRYLIKTRGQQVTLSCSPISGHRSVSWYQQTPGQGLQFLFEYFSETQRNKGNFPGRFSGRQFSNSRSEMNVSTLELGDSALYLCASSLEGALGDTQYFGPGTRLTVL.

This clonotype was recorded at least ten times. CDR3 in DNA: TGCAGTGCCTTGGACAGGGACGACTATGGCTACACCTTC. This sequence encodes CSALDRDDYGYTF. V usage is TRBV20-1 and J usage is TRBJ1-2, with 8 bases lining up with TRBD1. V lost 6 bases and J lost 3; bases outside the gene matches: 6. The CDR3 has 13 residues. Germline loops: CDR1 DFQATT, CDR2 SNEGSKA (reference sequence).

This clonotype has only a few counts. This chain links TRBV24-1 with TRBJ2-2; D possibly corresponds to TRBD2 (6 bases). Trimming cost V 3 bases and J 2 bases, with 12 bases left between them. From germline, CDR1 is KGHDR and CDR2 SFDVKD. The CDR3 consists of 16 residues. Here the CDR3 DNA reads TGTGCCACCAGTGATCTGGAGGGGTTCAACACCGGGGAGCTGTTTTTT. This sequence encodes CATSDLEGFNTGELFF.

This clonotype was recorded at least ten times. This rearrangement joins TRBV13 to TRBJ1-2, with D possibly matching TRBD1 (5 bases). CDR3 length: 14 amino acids. From germline, CDR1 is PRHDT and CDR2 FYEKMQ (reference sequence). V was pared by 2 bases and J by 4 bases, with 11 bases between. The CDR3 sequence: CASSLSDRAYGYTF. For the CDR3, the DNA is TGTGCCAGCAGCTTAAGCGACAGAGCCTATGGCTACACCTTC. The entire variable domain, with the rest obtained from reference TRBV13 and TRBJ1-2, is as follows: AAGVIQSPRHLIKEKRETATLKCYPIPRHDTVYWYQQGPGQDPQFLISFYEKMQSDKGSIPDRFSAQQFSDYHSELNMSSLELGDSALYFCASSLSDRAYGYTFGSGTRLTVV.

The rearrangement uses TRBV6-1 and TRBJ1-3; D gene ambiguous. This CDR3 contains 14 residues. CDR1 MNHNS and CDR2 SASEGT come from the germline V gene. V dropped 6 bases and J dropped 1 base, with 10 bases sitting between them. CDR3 amino acids: CASRGTESGNTIYF. The CDR3, as DNA: TGTGCCAGCAGAGGTACAGAATCTGGAAACACCATATATTTT.

In this sample, this clonotype turned up many times. V gene TRBV20-1 combines with J gene TRBJ2-7; 7 nucleotides line up with TRBD2. CDR3 length: 15 residues. From germline, CDR1 is DFQATT and CDR2 SNEGSKA (reference sequence). V shed 2 bases and J 6 bases; nucleotides not matched to a gene: 13. The DNA for the CDR3 is TGCAGTGCTAGATCGCCGGCAGGGAGGGTGGGCGAGCAGTACTTC. This encodes CSARSPAGRVGEQYF.

The sample holds many counts of this clonotype. The chain employs TRBV29-1 and TRBJ2-1, with a tentative D call TRBD2 (8 bases). The V end lost 4 bases, the J end lost 3 bases, and 19 bases lay between the germline ends. The germline V gene encodes CDR1 SQVTM and CDR2 ANQGSEA. The CDR3 is made up of 16 amino acids. CDR3 in DNA: TGCAGCGTTGCGGGAGGGGGCGGACTGGACTACAATGAGCAGTTCTTC. As protein: CSVAGGGGLDYNEQFF.

This rearrangement joins TRBV5-1 to TRBJ2-7, with TRBD1 as a possible D gene (7 bases). V dropped 0 bases and J dropped 3 bases, with 10 bases sitting between them. This CDR3 has 14 residues. Germline values: CDR1 SGHRS, CDR2 YFSETQ. In DNA form, the CDR3 reads TGCGCCAGCAGCTTGGAGCAGGGGGGCTACGAGCAGTACTTC. As protein: CASSLEQGGYEQYF.

This clonotype was picked up a small number of times. This sequence joins TRBV28 and TRBJ2-1; 7 positions agree with TRBD1. Germline V CDR1 and CDR2: MDHEN, SYDVKM. The CDR3 loop spans 17 amino acids. V shed 6 bases, J shed 4 bases, and the junction held 15 bases outside the gene matches. Written as DNA, the CDR3 is TGTGCCAGCAGACCGGAACCGGGACAGCCTCTATACAATGAGCAGTTCTTC. It specifies CASRPEPGQPLYNEQFF.

This clonotype has a handful of counts. V usage is TRBV7-8 and J usage is TRBJ2-1; 7 positions match TRBD2. Germline CDR1 and CDR2: SGHVS and FQNEAQ. Trimming took 11 bases from V and 5 from J; bases not matched to a gene: 6. CDR3 length: 12 amino acids. This CDR3 reads CAYAGENNEQFF. For the CDR3, the DNA is TGTGCCTACGCGGGGGAGAACAATGAGCAGTTCTTC.

The V call is TRBV10-3, the J call TRBJ1-3; perhaps TRBD1 as D (6 bases). CDR3 length equals 17 residues. V was cut by 6 bases and J by 2 bases, with 20 bases left in between. Germline CDR1 is ENHRY and CDR2 is SYGVKD. In DNA, the CDR3 is TGTGCCATCAGCCTCGGGGGCCCCCTGGGCGCTGGAAACACCATATATTTT. Protein sequence: CAISLGGPLGAGNTIYF.

This clonotype was seen only a few times. The V gene is TRBV25-1, the J gene TRBJ1-1; unclear D gene. The CDR3 is 11 residues long. The V end was cut by 3 bases, the J end by 10 bases, with 9 bases between. Germline V CDR1 and CDR2: MGHDK, SYGVNS. CDR3 loop: CASSDEIRAFF. The DNA for the CDR3 is TGTGCCAGCAGTGATGAGATACGAGCTTTCTTT.

The sample holds many counts of this clonotype. This sequence joins TRBV20-1 and TRBJ1-4; D not resolved. Germline V gene data show CDR1 as DFQATT and CDR2 as SNEGSKA (reference sequence). V lost 5 bases and J 3 bases, leaving 7 bases between the germline ends. This CDR3 contains 12 residues. The CDR3 reads CSAGAPNEKLFF. DNA for the CDR3: TGCAGTGCTGGAGCTCCTAATGAAAAACTGTTTTTT.

The chain combines TRBV29-1 with TRBJ2-7; maybe TRBD1 (6 bases). The CDR3 contains 12 residues. The germline gives CDR1 SQVTM, CDR2 ANQGSEA. V dropped 7 bases and J dropped 0 bases, with 10 bases sitting between them. CDR3 in amino acids: CSAQGYSYEQYF. The CDR3 DNA is TGCAGCGCACAGGGTTACTCCTACGAGCAGTACTTC.

The rearrangement joins TRBV6-2 or TRBV6-3 to TRBJ2-7; D unclear. Germline V gene sequence: CDR1 MNHEY, CDR2 SVGEGT. Trimming removed 5 bases from V and 6 bases from J, with 11 bases in between. CDR3 length: 12 residues. The CDR3, as DNA: TGTGCCAGCAGTCCCCCGTCTCCCGAGCAGTACGTC. Its protein is CASSPPSPEQYV.

This clonotype was seen only a few times. The chain is built from TRBV12-3 or TRBV12-4 and TRBJ2-7; TRBD1 matches 7 bases. J lost 4 bases, V lost 6 bases, and 9 bases had no gene match. CDR3 length equals 14 residues. DNA for the CDR3: TGTGCCAGCAGCTTGCCCCAGGGGGATTACGAGCAGTACTTC. Its translation is CASSLPQGDYEQYF.

This clonotype was seen once. A read error may be the cause here, since a much bigger clone is one base away. The chain combines TRBV6-2 or TRBV6-3 with TRBJ1-2; tentative D call: TRBD1 (6 bases). CDR3 length: 13 residues. Trimming took 5 bases from V and 4 from J, leaving 11 bases between them. CDR1 MNHEY and CDR2 SVGEGT come from the germline V gene. The CDR3 loop reads CASSPQGGYGYTF. The CDR3 region has the DNA TGTGCCAGCAGTCCACAGGGTGGCTATGGCTACACCTTC.

This clonotype was counted at least ten times. This chain links TRBV6-5 with TRBJ2-3; 10 bases agree with TRBD1. V lost 4 bases, J lost 1 base, and 5 bases stayed unmatched. Germline V gene sequence: CDR1 MNHEY, CDR2 SVGAGI. The CDR3 is 16 residues long. Here the CDR3 DNA reads TGTGCCAGCAGTTTTGCCGGGACAGGGGGCACAGATACGCAGTATTTT. Protein product: CASSFAGTGGTDTQYF.

The V call is TRBV15, the J call TRBJ2-3; 8 positions agree with TRBD1. This CDR3 is built from 15 residues. The ends lost 5 bases at V and 3 bases at J; junction bases unmatched: 7. CDR1 is LNHNV and CDR2 is YYDKDF in the germline V gene (reference sequence). The CDR3 reads CATSRGTGATDTQYF. The CDR3 region has the DNA TGTGCCACCAGCCGCGGGACAGGTGCTACAGATACGCAGTATTTT.

This clonotype has at least ten counts. V gene TRBV20-1 combines with J gene TRBJ2-3; D is perhaps TRBD1 (6 bases). The germline V gene encodes CDR1 DFQATT and CDR2 SNEGSKA (reference sequence). V dropped 5 bases and J dropped 2 bases, with 20 bases sitting between them. This CDR3 has 16 amino acids. CDR3 in DNA: TGCAGTGCTGGCGGCGAGGGGGACACCTACACAGATACGCAGTATTTT. It translates to CSAGGEGDTYTDTQYF.

This clonotype was counted at least ten times. The chain uses TRBV20-1 and TRBJ2-1; 10 nucleotides match TRBD2. Germline loops: CDR1 DFQATT, CDR2 SNEGSKA (reference sequence). After removal of 7 bases from V and 6 bases from J, the junction contained 6 bases not matched to a gene. The CDR3 length is 13 residues. CDR3 residues: CSGGASGGNEQFF. For the CDR3, the DNA is TGCAGTGGAGGGGCTAGCGGGGGCAATGAGCAGTTCTTC.